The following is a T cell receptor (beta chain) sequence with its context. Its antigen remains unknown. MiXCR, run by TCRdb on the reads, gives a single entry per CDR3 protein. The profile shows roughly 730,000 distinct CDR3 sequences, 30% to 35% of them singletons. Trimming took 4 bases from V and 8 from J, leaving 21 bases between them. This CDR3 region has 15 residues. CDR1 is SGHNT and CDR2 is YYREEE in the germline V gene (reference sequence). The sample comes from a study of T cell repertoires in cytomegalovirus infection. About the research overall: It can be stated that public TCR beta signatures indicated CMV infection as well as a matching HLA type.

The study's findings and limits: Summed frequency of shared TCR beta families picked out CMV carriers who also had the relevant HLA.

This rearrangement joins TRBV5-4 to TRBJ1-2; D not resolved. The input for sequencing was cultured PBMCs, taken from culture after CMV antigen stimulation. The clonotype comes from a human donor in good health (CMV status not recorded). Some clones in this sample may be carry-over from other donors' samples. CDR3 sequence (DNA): TGTGCCAGCAGCCTCTTGGGTAGGCGGCACACCGGCTACACCTTC. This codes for CASSLLGRRHTGYTF. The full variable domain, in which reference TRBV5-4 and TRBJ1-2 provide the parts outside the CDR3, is ETGVTQSPTHLIKTRGQQVTLRCSSQSGHNTVSWYQQALGQGPQFIFQYYREEENGRGNFPPRFSGLQFPNYSSELNVNALELDDSALYLCASSLLGRRHTGYTFGSGTRLTVV.